These T cell receptor beta chains were read from a single sample in a study of cytomegalovirus exposure and HLA in healthy donors. TCRdb's table, derived via immunoSEQ multiplex PCR, lists solely in-frame clones and lacks some. The sample gives about 150,000 clones, around 75% of which show up once; roughly 1.4% is in the top ten. What was sequenced was PBMCs. The receptor source for this set is a man aged 18 to 30 in good health and CMV-seronegative. CDR3s include the opening cysteine and the closing phenylalanine or tryptophan. The D gene is left open where the match is weak. Not every row has a clone size; where given, it reads once, few, many or a size class.

v_call: TRBV6-6
j_call: TRBJ2-7
d_call: .
clone_size: .
cdr3_aa: CASSYSNVGLSYEQYF
cdr3_nt: TGTGCCAGCAGTTACTCCAATGTTGGCCTTTCCTACGAGCAGTACTTC

v_call: TRBV5-1
j_call: TRBJ1-2
d_call: .
clone_size: .
cdr3_aa: CASSLETVGYGYTF
cdr3_nt: TGCGCCAGCAGCTTGGAGACTGTCGGCTATGGCTACACCTTC

v_call: TRBV14
j_call: TRBJ2-7
d_call: TRBD1
clone_size: .
cdr3_aa: CASSQLTGPYEQYF
cdr3_nt: TGTGCCAGCAGCCAGCTGACAGGGCCCTACGAGCAGTACTTC

v_call: TRBV5-1
j_call: TRBJ2-5
d_call: TRBD2
clone_size: .
cdr3_aa: CASSLAIGEGETQYF
cdr3_nt: TGCGCCAGCAGCTTGGCCATAGGGGAGGGGGAGACCCAGTACTTC

v_call: TRBV9
j_call: TRBJ1-4
d_call: .
clone_size: .
cdr3_aa: CASSPGLSNEKLFF
cdr3_nt: TGTGCCAGCAGCCCCGGACTGAGTAATGAAAAACTGTTTTTT

v_call: TRBV13
j_call: TRBJ2-1
d_call: TRBD2
clone_size: .
cdr3_aa: CASSFPAGVHNEQFF
cdr3_nt: TGTGCCAGCAGCTTTCCAGCGGGAGTCCACAATGAGCAGTTCTTC

v_call: TRBV7-2
j_call: TRBJ1-4
d_call: TRBD1
clone_size: .
cdr3_aa: CASSLGTGYEKLFF
cdr3_nt: TGTGCCAGCAGCTTAGGGACAGGTTATGAAAAACTGTTTTTT

v_call: TRBV6-6
j_call: TRBJ1-2
d_call: .
clone_size: .
cdr3_aa: CASRGGSYGYTF
cdr3_nt: TGTGCCAGCAGGGGCGGGTCTTATGGCTACACCTTC

v_call: TRBV6-5
j_call: TRBJ1-1
d_call: .
clone_size: once
cdr3_aa: CASSYGGTEVEAFF
cdr3_nt: TGTGCCAGCAGTTACGGGGGGACCGAGGTTGAAGCTTTCTTT

v_call: TRBV27
j_call: TRBJ1-2
d_call: TRBD1
clone_size: .
cdr3_aa: CASSSTGTGQWTRGYTF
cdr3_nt: TGTGCCAGCAGTTCCACCGGGACAGGACAATGGACGAGGGGCTACACCTTC

v_call: TRBV6-5
j_call: TRBJ2-6
d_call: TRBD1
clone_size: .
cdr3_aa: CASSSGQGYGANVLTF
cdr3_nt: TGTGCCAGCAGTTCGGGACAGGGATACGGGGCCAACGTCCTGACTTTC

v_call: TRBV7-9
j_call: TRBJ2-2
d_call: .
clone_size: .
cdr3_aa: CASSTGISNTGELFF
cdr3_nt: TGTGCCAGCAGCACCGGGATTTCGAACACCGGGGAGCTGTTTTTT

v_call: TRBV6-6
j_call: TRBJ2-1
d_call: .
clone_size: .
cdr3_aa: CASSYSRLSNEQFF
cdr3_nt: TGTGCCAGCAGTTACTCCAGGCTTTCCAATGAGCAGTTCTTC

v_call: TRBV19
j_call: TRBJ2-5
d_call: TRBD2
clone_size: .
cdr3_aa: CASSPGLAGLGQETQYF
cdr3_nt: TGTGCCAGTAGTCCCGGACTAGCGGGACTCGGACAAGAGACCCAGTACTTC

v_call: TRBV21-1
j_call: TRBJ1-5
d_call: .
clone_size: .
cdr3_aa: CAGKGTGRRGNQPQHF
cdr3_nt: TGTGCCGGAAAGGGAACAGGGCGACGGGGCAATCAGCCCCAGCATTTT

v_call: TRBV7-8
j_call: TRBJ2-5
d_call: .
clone_size: .
cdr3_aa: CASSLMAGGIQETQYF
cdr3_nt: TGTGCCAGCAGCTTAATGGCAGGGGGGATCCAAGAGACCCAGTACTTC

v_call: TRBV6-7
j_call: TRBJ2-2
d_call: TRBD2
clone_size: .
cdr3_aa: CASRKRVAGGELFF
cdr3_nt: TGTGCCAGCAGAAAACGAGTAGCGGGAGGGGAGCTGTTTTTT

v_call: TRBV2
j_call: TRBJ2-5
d_call: TRBD2
clone_size: .
cdr3_aa: CASSPGAGGETQYF
cdr3_nt: TGTGCCAGCTCCCCGGGAGCGGGAGGAGAGACCCAGTACTTC

v_call: TRBV18
j_call: TRBJ1-5
d_call: TRBD1
clone_size: .
cdr3_aa: CASHGQGSNQPQHF
cdr3_nt: TGTGCCAGCCACGGACAGGGCTCAAATCAGCCCCAGCATTTT

v_call: TRBV19
j_call: TRBJ2-2
d_call: .
clone_size: .
cdr3_aa: CASSIESTGELFF
cdr3_nt: TGTGCCAGTAGTATAGAGAGCACCGGGGAGCTGTTTTTT

v_call: TRBV7-9
j_call: TRBJ2-7
d_call: TRBD2
clone_size: .
cdr3_aa: CSSSRWRGTRTYEQYF
cdr3_nt: TGTTCCAGCAGCCGCTGGAGGGGGACTAGGACCTACGAGCAGTACTTC

v_call: TRBV27
j_call: TRBJ2-6
d_call: .
clone_size: .
cdr3_aa: CASRQVSGANVLTF
cdr3_nt: TGTGCCAGCCGACAGGTCTCTGGGGCCAACGTCCTGACTTTC

v_call: TRBV11-2
j_call: TRBJ2-7
d_call: TRBD1
clone_size: .
cdr3_aa: CASSRGQGEAEQYF
cdr3_nt: TGTGCCAGCAGCCGAGGACAGGGGGAAGCCGAGCAGTACTTC

v_call: TRBV28
j_call: TRBJ1-4
d_call: TRBD1
clone_size: once
cdr3_aa: CASQTGEEKLFF
cdr3_nt: TGTGCCAGCCAAACAGGGGAAGAAAAACTGTTTTTT

v_call: TRBV5-1
j_call: TRBJ2-1
d_call: TRBD2
clone_size: once
cdr3_aa: CASSLYSGRVSYNEQFF
cdr3_nt: TGCGCCAGCAGCCTATATAGCGGGAGAGTATCCTACAATGAGCAGTTCTTC

v_call: TRBV10-3
j_call: TRBJ1-2
d_call: TRBD1
clone_size: few
cdr3_aa: CATTGTGAYGYTF
cdr3_nt: TGTGCCACCACCGGGACAGGGGCCTATGGCTACACCTTC

v_call: TRBV19
j_call: TRBJ1-2
d_call: TRBD1
clone_size: .
cdr3_aa: CASSTGQGKGYTF
cdr3_nt: TGTGCCAGTAGTACCGGACAGGGGAAGGGCTACACCTTC

v_call: TRBV10-3
j_call: TRBJ2-7
d_call: .
clone_size: once
cdr3_aa: CAISESTGSYEQYF
cdr3_nt: TGTGCCATCAGTGAGTCTACAGGTTCCTACGAGCAGTACTTC

v_call: TRBV7-9
j_call: TRBJ2-5
d_call: .
clone_size: few
cdr3_aa: CASSSREAEETQYF
cdr3_nt: TGTGCCAGCAGCTCCCGGGAAGCCGAAGAGACCCAGTACTTC

v_call: TRBV6-5
j_call: TRBJ1-1
d_call: .
clone_size: .
cdr3_aa: CASSSRLPRGAFF
cdr3_nt: TGTGCCAGCAGCTCCCGACTTCCCAGGGGAGCTTTCTTT

v_call: TRBV30
j_call: TRBJ1-5
d_call: TRBD1
clone_size: few
cdr3_aa: CAWSGTGGNQPQHF
cdr3_nt: TGTGCCTGGAGTGGGACAGGAGGCAATCAGCCCCAGCATTTT

v_call: TRBV5-6
j_call: TRBJ1-1
d_call: TRBD1
clone_size: .
cdr3_aa: CASSLDRDTEAFF
cdr3_nt: TGTGCCAGCAGCCTGGACAGGGACACTGAAGCTTTCTTT

v_call: TRBV5-1
j_call: TRBJ1-4
d_call: TRBD1
clone_size: .
cdr3_aa: CASSLGTGGQGGEKLFF
cdr3_nt: TGCGCCAGCAGCTTGGGCACAGGGGGCCAAGGGGGTGAAAAACTGTTTTTT

v_call: TRBV11-2
j_call: TRBJ2-5
d_call: TRBD1
clone_size: .
cdr3_aa: CASSWGQRETQYF
cdr3_nt: TGTGCCAGCAGCTGGGGACAGCGAGAGACCCAGTACTTC

v_call: TRBV15
j_call: TRBJ1-1
d_call: .
clone_size: once
cdr3_aa: CATSDHPREAFF
cdr3_nt: TGTGCCACCAGCGATCATCCTCGGGAAGCTTTCTTT

v_call: TRBV11-2
j_call: TRBJ2-2
d_call: TRBD1
clone_size: once
cdr3_aa: CASSLDRGYTGELFF
cdr3_nt: TGTGCCAGCAGCTTAGACAGGGGGTACACCGGGGAGCTGTTTTTT

v_call: TRBV7-2
j_call: TRBJ2-5
d_call: .
clone_size: few
cdr3_aa: CASSLALAQNQETQYF
cdr3_nt: TGTGCCAGCAGCTTAGCTCTAGCGCAAAATCAAGAGACCCAGTACTTC

v_call: TRBV4-1
j_call: TRBJ1-1
d_call: .
clone_size: .
cdr3_aa: CASSQVAGRETEAFF
cdr3_nt: TGCGCCAGCAGCCAAGTTGCAGGGAGGGAGACTGAAGCTTTCTTT

v_call: TRBV7-9
j_call: TRBJ2-3
d_call: .
clone_size: .
cdr3_aa: CSSSLTGQSTDTQYF
cdr3_nt: TGTTCCAGCAGCTTAACCGGACAGTCAACAGATACGCAGTATTTT

v_call: TRBV15
j_call: TRBJ2-2
d_call: .
clone_size: .
cdr3_aa: CATSSTQGMLFF
cdr3_nt: TGTGCCACCAGCTCCACACAGGGAATGCTGTTTTTT

v_call: TRBV13
j_call: TRBJ2-5
d_call: .
clone_size: .
cdr3_aa: CASSFSGLSQETQYF
cdr3_nt: TGTGCCAGCAGCTTTTCCGGACTAAGTCAAGAGACCCAGTACTTC

v_call: TRBV5-4
j_call: TRBJ1-1
d_call: TRBD1
clone_size: .
cdr3_aa: CASSSRQGSAEAFF
cdr3_nt: TGTGCCAGCAGCTCGCGACAGGGTTCCGCTGAAGCTTTCTTT

v_call: TRBV27
j_call: TRBJ2-2
d_call: TRBD1
clone_size: .
cdr3_aa: CASSLGPGTGHTGELFF
cdr3_nt: TGTGCCAGCAGTTTGGGGCCCGGGACAGGGCACACCGGGGAGCTGTTTTTT

v_call: TRBV18
j_call: TRBJ1-5
d_call: .
clone_size: .
cdr3_aa: CASTGGPYSNQPQHF
cdr3_nt: TGTGCCAGCACAGGAGGGCCATATAGCAATCAGCCCCAGCATTTT

v_call: TRBV30
j_call: TRBJ2-1
d_call: TRBD2
clone_size: .
cdr3_aa: CAWSGRTSGRGNEQFF
cdr3_nt: TGTGCCTGGAGCGGGAGAACTAGCGGGAGGGGCAATGAGCAGTTCTTC